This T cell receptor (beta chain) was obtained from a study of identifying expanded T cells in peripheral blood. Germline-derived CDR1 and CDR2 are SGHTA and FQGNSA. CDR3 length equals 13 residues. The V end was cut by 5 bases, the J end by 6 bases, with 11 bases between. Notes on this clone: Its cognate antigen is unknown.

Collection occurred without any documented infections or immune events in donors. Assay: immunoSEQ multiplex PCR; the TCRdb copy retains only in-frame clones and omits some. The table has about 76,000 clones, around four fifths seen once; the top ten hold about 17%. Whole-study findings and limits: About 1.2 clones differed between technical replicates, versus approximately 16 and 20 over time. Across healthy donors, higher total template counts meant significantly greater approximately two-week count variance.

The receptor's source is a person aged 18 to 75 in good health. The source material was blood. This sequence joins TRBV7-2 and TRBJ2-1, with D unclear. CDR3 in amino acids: CASSQTLANEQFF. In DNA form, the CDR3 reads TGTGCCAGCAGCCAAACATTAGCCAATGAGCAGTTCTTC.